This TCR beta chain comes out of a study of cytomegalovirus exposure and HLA in healthy donors. As concerns this clone: Its antigen is as yet unknown.

This CDR3 spans 14 amino acids. The V end was cut by 6 bases, the J end by 4 bases, with 13 bases between. Per the germline V gene, CDR1 is ENHRY and CDR2 is SYGVKD. Study results and caveats: The study recorded 150 to 200 TCR beta chains that were cytomegalovirus-associated. There were three CMV-associated chains whose specificity for CMV antigens was confirmed in vitro. In the roughly 120 validation repertoires, a later analysis found that first-cohort TCR clusters tended to co-occur. High specificity and sensitivity for cytomegalovirus status were reported for the classifier.

Using immunoSEQ multiplex PCR, the repertoire was profiled, and TCRdb retains in-frame clones only, with some absent. The repertoire holds around 56,000 clones, 93% seen once, with roughly 1.8% in the top ten. Source material: PBMCs. The chain carries TRBV10-3 and TRBJ2-1, with D possibly matching TRBD1 (6 bases). This sequence originates from a woman between 18 and 29 years old in good health and CMV-seropositive. CDR3 protein: CAIRGTKLYNEQFF. CDR3 sequence (DNA): TGTGCCATCAGAGGGACAAAACTATACAATGAGCAGTTCTTC.